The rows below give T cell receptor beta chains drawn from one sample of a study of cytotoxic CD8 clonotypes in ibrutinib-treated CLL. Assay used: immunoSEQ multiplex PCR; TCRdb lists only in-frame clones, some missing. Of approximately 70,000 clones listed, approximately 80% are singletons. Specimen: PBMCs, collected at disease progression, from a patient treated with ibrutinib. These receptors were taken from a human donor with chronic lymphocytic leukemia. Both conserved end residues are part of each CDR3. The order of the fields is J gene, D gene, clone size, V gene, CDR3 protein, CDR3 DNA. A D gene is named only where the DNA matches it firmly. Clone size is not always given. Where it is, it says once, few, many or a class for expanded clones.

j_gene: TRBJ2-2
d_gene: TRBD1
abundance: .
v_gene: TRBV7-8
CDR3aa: CASRVQGANTGELFF
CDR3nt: TGTGCCAGCAGGGTACAGGGGGCGAACACCGGGGAGCTGTTTTTT

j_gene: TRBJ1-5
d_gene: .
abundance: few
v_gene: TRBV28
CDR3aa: CASSFLVQPQHF
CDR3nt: TGTGCCAGCAGTTTCCTCGTTCAGCCCCAGCATTTT

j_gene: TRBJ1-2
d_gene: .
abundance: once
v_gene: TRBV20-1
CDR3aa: CSAQQARGYTF
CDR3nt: TGCAGTGCTCAACAGGCTCGTGGCTACACCTTC

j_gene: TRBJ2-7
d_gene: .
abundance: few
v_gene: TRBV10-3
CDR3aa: CAISVGQATYEQYF
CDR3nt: TGTGCCATCAGTGTTGGACAAGCCACCTACGAGCAGTACTTC

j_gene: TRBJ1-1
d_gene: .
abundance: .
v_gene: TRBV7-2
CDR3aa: CASSAWTDGNTEAFF
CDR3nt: TGTGCCAGCAGCGCCTGGACAGACGGAAACACTGAAGCTTTCTTT

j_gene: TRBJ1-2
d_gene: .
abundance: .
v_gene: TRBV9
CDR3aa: CASSASGGTAYGYTF
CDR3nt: TGTGCCAGCAGCGCCTCTGGGGGGACGGCCTATGGCTACACCTTC

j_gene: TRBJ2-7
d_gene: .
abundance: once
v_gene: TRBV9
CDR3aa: CASSETDYEQYF
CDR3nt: TGTGCCAGCAGCGAAACGGACTACGAGCAGTACTTC

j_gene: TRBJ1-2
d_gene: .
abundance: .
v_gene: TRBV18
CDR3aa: CASSSSYGYTF
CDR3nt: TGTGCCAGCTCAAGTTCCTATGGCTACACCTTC

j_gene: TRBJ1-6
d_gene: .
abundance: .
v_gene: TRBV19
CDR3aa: CASSMIGREQSPLHF
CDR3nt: TGTGCCAGTAGTATGATCGGCAGGGAACAATCACCCCTCCACTTT

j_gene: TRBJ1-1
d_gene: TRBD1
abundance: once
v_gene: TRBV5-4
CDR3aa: CASSFPGQGIGAEAFF
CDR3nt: TGTGCCAGCAGCTTTCCGGGACAGGGTATCGGTGCTGAAGCTTTCTTT

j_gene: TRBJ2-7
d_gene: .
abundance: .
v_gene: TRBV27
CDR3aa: CASSLTRVAWHEQYF
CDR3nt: TGTGCCAGCAGTCTGACGAGGGTGGCCTGGCACGAGCAGTACTTC

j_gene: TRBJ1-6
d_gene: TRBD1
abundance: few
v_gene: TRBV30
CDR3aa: CAWSPSTGSRSPLHF
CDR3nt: TGTGCCTGGAGTCCCTCGACAGGGTCCAGATCACCCCTCCACTTT

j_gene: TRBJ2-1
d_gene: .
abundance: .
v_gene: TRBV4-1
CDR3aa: CASSPRISGVPEQFF
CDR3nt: TGCGCCAGCAGCCCCAGAATCAGCGGTGTACCTGAGCAGTTCTTC

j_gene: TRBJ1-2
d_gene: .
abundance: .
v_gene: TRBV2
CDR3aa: CASNGHVSYGYTF
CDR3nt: TGTGCCAGCAATGGACATGTCTCCTATGGCTACACCTTC

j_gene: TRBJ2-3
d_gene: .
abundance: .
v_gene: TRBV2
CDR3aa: CASSAVGSTDTQYF
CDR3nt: TGTGCCAGCAGTGCCGTCGGGAGCACAGATACGCAGTATTTT

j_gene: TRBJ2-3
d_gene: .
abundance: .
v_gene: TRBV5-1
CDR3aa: CASRRESDTQYF
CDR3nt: TGCGCCAGCAGGCGGGAAAGCGATACGCAGTATTTT

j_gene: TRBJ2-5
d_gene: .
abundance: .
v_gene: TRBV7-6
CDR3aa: CASSFQETQYF
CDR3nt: TGTGCCAGCAGCTTCCAAGAGACCCAGTACTTC

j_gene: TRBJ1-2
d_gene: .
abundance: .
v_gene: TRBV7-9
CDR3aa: CASSPQGRVGGYTF
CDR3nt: TGTGCCAGCAGCCCACAGGGTAGAGTCGGGGGCTACACCTTC

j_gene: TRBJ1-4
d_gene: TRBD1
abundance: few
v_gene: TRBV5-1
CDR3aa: CASSRDRGIEKLFF
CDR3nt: TGCGCCAGCAGCCGGGACAGGGGGATTGAAAAACTGTTTTTT

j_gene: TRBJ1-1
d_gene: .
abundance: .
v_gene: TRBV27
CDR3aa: CASSLGGGNTEAFF
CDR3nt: TGTGCCAGCAGTTTAGGTGGGGGAAACACTGAAGCTTTCTTT

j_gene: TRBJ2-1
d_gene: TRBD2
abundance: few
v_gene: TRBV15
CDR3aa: CATRPSGGGRAYNEQFF
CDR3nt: TGTGCCACCAGACCTAGCGGGGGGGGCAGAGCCTACAATGAGCAGTTCTTC

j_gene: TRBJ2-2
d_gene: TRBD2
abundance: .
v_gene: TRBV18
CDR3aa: CASSPEGLAERTGELFF
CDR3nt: TGTGCCAGCTCACCAGAGGGACTAGCGGAGAGGACCGGGGAGCTGTTTTTT

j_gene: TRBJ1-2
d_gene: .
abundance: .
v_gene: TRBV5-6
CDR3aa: CASSLDALRGGYTF
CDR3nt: TGTGCCAGCAGCTTGGACGCCCTCCGGGGGGGCTACACCTTC

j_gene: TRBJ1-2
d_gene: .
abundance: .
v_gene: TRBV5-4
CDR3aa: CASRHLFLNYGYTF
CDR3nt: TGTGCCAGCAGGCACCTCTTTCTAAACTATGGCTACACCTTC

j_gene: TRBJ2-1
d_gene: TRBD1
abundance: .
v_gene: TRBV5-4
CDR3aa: CASSFPGQGAGEQFF
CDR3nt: TGTGCCAGCAGCTTTCCGGGACAGGGGGCAGGTGAGCAGTTCTTC

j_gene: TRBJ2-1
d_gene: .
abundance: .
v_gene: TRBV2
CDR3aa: CASAFTHEQFF
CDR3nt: TGTGCCAGCGCATTCACCCATGAGCAGTTCTTC

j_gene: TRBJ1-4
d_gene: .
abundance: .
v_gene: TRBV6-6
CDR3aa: CASSYDGLNEKLFF
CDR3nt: TGTGCCAGCAGTTACGATGGACTGAATGAAAAACTGTTTTTT

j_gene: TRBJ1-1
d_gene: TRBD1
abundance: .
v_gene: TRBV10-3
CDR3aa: CAIRATGASEAFF
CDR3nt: TGTGCCATCAGGGCAACAGGGGCCTCTGAAGCTTTCTTT

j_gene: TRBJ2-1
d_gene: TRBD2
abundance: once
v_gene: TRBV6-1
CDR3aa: CASNPGLDGGYEQFF
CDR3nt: TGTGCCAGCAACCCCGGACTAGACGGAGGCTATGAGCAGTTCTTC

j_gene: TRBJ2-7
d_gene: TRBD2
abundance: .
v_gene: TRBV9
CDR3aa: CASSALAGPTYEQYF
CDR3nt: TGTGCCAGCAGTGCCCTAGCGGGGCCCACCTACGAGCAGTACTTC

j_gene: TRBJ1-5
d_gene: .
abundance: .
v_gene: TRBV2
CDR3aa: CASRQTGNNQPQHF
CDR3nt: TGTGCCAGCAGACAAACAGGGAACAATCAGCCCCAGCATTTT

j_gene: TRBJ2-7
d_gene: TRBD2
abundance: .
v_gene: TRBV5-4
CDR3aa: CASSLSGRAVYEQYF
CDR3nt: TGTGCCAGCAGCTTAAGCGGGAGGGCAGTCTACGAGCAGTACTTC

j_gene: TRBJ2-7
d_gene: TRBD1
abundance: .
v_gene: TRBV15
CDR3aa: CATSMDRGSYEQYF
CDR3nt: TGTGCCACCAGCATGGACAGGGGGTCCTACGAGCAGTACTTC

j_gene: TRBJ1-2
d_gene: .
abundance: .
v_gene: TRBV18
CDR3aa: CASSLDRINYGYTF
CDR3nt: TGTGCCAGCTCGCTAGACAGGATAAACTATGGCTACACCTTC

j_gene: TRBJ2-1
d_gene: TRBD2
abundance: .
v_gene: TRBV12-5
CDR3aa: CASGLKTSGSYNEQFF
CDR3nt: TGTGCTAGTGGTTTAAAGACTAGCGGGAGTTACAATGAGCAGTTCTTC

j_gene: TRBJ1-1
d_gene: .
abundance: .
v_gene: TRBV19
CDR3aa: CASSIFQGFGEAFF
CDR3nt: TGTGCCAGTAGTATTTTCCAGGGCTTCGGTGAAGCTTTCTTT

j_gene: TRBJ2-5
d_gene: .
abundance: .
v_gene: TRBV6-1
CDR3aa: CASERQETQYF
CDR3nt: TGTGCCAGCGAGCGCCAAGAGACCCAGTACTTC

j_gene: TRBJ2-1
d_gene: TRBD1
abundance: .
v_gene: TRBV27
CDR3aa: CASSLWGTGVYNEQFF
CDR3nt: TGTGCCAGCAGTTTATGGGGGACAGGGGTTTACAATGAGCAGTTCTTC

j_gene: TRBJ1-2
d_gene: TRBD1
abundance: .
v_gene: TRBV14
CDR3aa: CASSQEYRGSHGYTF
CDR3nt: TGTGCCAGCAGCCAAGAATACAGGGGGTCACATGGCTACACCTTC

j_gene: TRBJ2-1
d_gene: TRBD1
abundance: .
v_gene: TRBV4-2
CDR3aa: CASSQDIVTGTYNEQFF
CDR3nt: TGTGCCAGCAGCCAAGATATTGTGACAGGGACCTACAATGAGCAGTTCTTC

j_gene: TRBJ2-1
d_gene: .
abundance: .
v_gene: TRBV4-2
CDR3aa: CASSHYQGGNEQFF
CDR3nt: TGTGCCAGCAGCCATTACCAGGGGGGCAATGAGCAGTTCTTC

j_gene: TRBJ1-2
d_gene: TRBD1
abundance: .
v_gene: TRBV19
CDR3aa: CASSSGQGYYGYTF
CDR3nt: TGTGCCAGTAGTTCCGGACAGGGCTACTATGGCTACACCTTC

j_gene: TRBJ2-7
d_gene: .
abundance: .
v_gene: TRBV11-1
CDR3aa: CASSLLTGSVEQYF
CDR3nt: TGTGCCAGCAGCTTGTTGACAGGATCGGTCGAGCAGTACTTC

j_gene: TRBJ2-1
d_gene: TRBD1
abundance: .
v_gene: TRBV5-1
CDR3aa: CASSQGVPANEQFF
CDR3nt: TGCGCCAGCAGCCAGGGGGTACCGGCCAATGAGCAGTTCTTC